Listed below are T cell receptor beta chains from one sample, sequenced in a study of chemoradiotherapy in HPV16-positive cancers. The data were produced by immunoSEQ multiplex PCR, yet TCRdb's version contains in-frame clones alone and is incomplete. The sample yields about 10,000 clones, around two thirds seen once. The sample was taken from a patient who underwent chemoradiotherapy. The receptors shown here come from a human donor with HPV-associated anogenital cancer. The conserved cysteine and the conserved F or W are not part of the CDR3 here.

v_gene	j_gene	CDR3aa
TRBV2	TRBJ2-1	ASSERDPYNEQF
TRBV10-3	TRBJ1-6	AISDPLAGGMGPLH
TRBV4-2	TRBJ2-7	ASSQEVRNYEQY
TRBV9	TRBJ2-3	ASSSMGTQPQY
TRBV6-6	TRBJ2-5	ASSWDWRGMVETQY
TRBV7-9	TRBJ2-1	ASSYQLSGGHIRNEQF
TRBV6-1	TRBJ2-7	ASSEATRGTYEQY
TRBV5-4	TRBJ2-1	ASEDSANYNEQF
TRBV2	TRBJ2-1	ASSESPTRNEQF
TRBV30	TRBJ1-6	AWSVRGVGMKSPLH
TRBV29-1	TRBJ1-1	SVKKGLGTEAF
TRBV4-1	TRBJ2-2	ASSLSRSGGWTGELF
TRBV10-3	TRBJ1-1	AISPSGAEAF
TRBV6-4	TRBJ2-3	ASSEGRDTDTQY
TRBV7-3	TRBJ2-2	ASSLLGGDTGELF
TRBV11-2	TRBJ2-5	ASSLLGPETQY
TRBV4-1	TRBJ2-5	ASSQDNRGSETQY